A single T cell receptor (beta chain) is shown here with its context. Its matching antigen is unknown. Trimming shortened V by 2 bases and J by 1 base, and 18 bases separated the two germline ends. Germline CDR1 is GTSNPN and CDR2 is SVGIG (reference sequence). This CDR3 is 17 amino acids long. The data were obtained in a study of cytomegalovirus exposure and HLA in healthy donors. Study results and limitations: Altogether, 150 or so TCR beta chains were recorded as cytomegalovirus-associated. In a later analysis, HLA-C alleles had the fewest associated TCRs, DRB1 alleles the most.

Nominal health characterized the donors when sampled, though unrecorded immune exposures were likely. The study ran its PCR with 60 Vbeta and 13 Jbeta primers. Method: immunoSEQ multiplex PCR; TCRdb's copy keeps in-frame clones and lacks some. The sample shows 100,000 to 150,000 clones, around 80% of them seen only once. The sequencing sample was made of PBMCs. V gene TRBV30 combines with J gene TRBJ1-5, with D possibly being TRBD1 (5 bases). This TCR was sampled from a woman under 30 in good health and CMV-seronegative. The CDR3 sequence: CAWSPPHPGNSNQPQHF. The CDR3 coding sequence is TGTGCCTGGAGTCCCCCCCACCCAGGGAACAGCAATCAGCCCCAGCATTTT. Complete variable domain (other parts from reference TRBV30 and TRBJ1-5): SQTIHQWPATLVQPVGSPLSLECTVEGTSNPNLYWYRQAAGRGLQLLFYSVGIGQISSEVPQNLSASRPQDRQFILSSKKLLLSDSGFYLCAWSPPHPGNSNQPQHFGDGTRLSIL.